This TCR beta chain appears in the sequencing data of a study of cytomegalovirus exposure and HLA in healthy donors. In this sample, this clone turned up a few times. The PCR made use of 60 Vbeta and 13 Jbeta primers. Data came from immunoSEQ multiplex PCR; TCRdb stores just in-frame clones and leaves some out. This sample yields 120,000 or so clones, of which nearly 80% are seen a single time; 6% to 8% belongs to the top ten. Germline CDR1 is LGHNA and CDR2 is YNFKEQ. Trimming pared 5 bases from V and 2 bases from J, leaving 13 bases between. The CDR3 has 15 amino acids. V usage is TRBV4-2 and J usage is TRBJ1-3, with a tentative D call TRBD1 (5 bases). The sample comprised PBMCs. This clonotype originated in a woman in her thirties or forties in good health and CMV-seronegative. As DNA, the CDR3 is TGTGCCAGCAGCGTCGGGGGTATGGCTGGAAACACCATATATTTT. Protein product: CASSVGGMAGNTIYF.